Shown below are 16 T cell receptor beta chains from a single sample sequenced in a study of T cells in Graves' hyperthyroidism and ophthalmopathy. Amplification of TCR beta CDR3 regions was performed using RNA transcripts as template. Initially, a first-round RT-PCR of the TCR CDR3 employed the HTBI primer set. TCRdb reprocessed the multiplex PCR reads via MiXCR and lists one record per CDR3 protein. Counted here are around 500,000 distinct CDR3 sequences, under 25% occurring once; the ten biggest clones make up around 50%. Sequenced: blood. The receptor set was obtained from a woman in her 70s with Graves' ophthalmopathy.

This clonotype was seen only once. A read error may be the cause here, since a much bigger clone is one base away. The gene calls are TRBV2 and TRBJ2-1, with D possibly matching TRBD1 (7 bases). The CDR3 has 16 residues. Germline lookup yields CDR1 SNHLY and CDR2 FYNNEI. V was pared by 8 bases and J by 4 bases, with 21 bases between. The CDR3 loop reads CASDSWAGQPYNEQFF. The CDR3 nucleotides are TGTGCCAGCGACAGCTGGGCGGGACAGCCGTACAATGAGCAGTTCTTC.

The chain is built from TRBV6-1 and TRBJ1-2; D remains ambiguous. The length of the CDR3 is 10 residues. CDR1 is MNHNS, CDR2 SASEGT, per germline. The germline V and J ends were trimmed by 6 bases and 8 bases, with 7 bases remaining between them. The CDR3 coding sequence is TGTGCCAGCAGGGAGGAGGGCTACACCTTC. Its translation: CASREEGYTF.

This clonotype occurred many times. The chain has TRBV11-2 and TRBJ2-7; 8 nucleotides line up with TRBD1. This CDR3 region has 14 residues. Trimming at V came to 3 bases and at J to 6 bases, leaving 7 bases not matched to a gene. Germline CDR1 is SGHAT and CDR2 is FQNNGV. In DNA, the CDR3 is TGTGCCAGCAGCTTGGACAGGGCTTTAGGCGAGCAGTACTTC. This encodes CASSLDRALGEQYF.

The table lists this clonotype with many counts. The V call is TRBV11-2, the J call TRBJ2-7, with 8 bases aligning to TRBD1. Germline CDR1 SGHAT, CDR2 FQNNGV. This CDR3 spans 15 amino acids. V lost 6 bases and J lost 6; bases outside the gene matches: 13. CDR3 coding DNA: TGTGCCAGCAGTCACGCGAACGGACAGGGTTCCGAGCAGTACTTC. Protein: CASSHANGQGSEQYF.

This clonotype was seen more than once but under ten times. The CDR3 region is CSARDYNRVNTEAFF. The CDR3 bases are TGCAGTGCTAGAGATTATAACAGGGTGAACACTGAAGCTTTCTTT. V and J are TRBV20-1 and TRBJ1-1, with D possibly being TRBD1 (6 bases). The germline CDR1 and CDR2 sequences are DFQATT and SNEGSKA (reference sequence). V gave up 0 bases and J gave up 0 bases, with 11 bases separating them. The length of the CDR3 is 15 residues.

This clonotype was seen only a few times. CDR3 nucleotides: TGTGCCAGCAGTTCAAATCAAGGACAGGACCTGGGAGATACGCAGTATTTT. Protein sequence: CASSSNQGQDLGDTQYF. The chain is built from TRBV25-1 and TRBJ2-3, with TRBD1 matching over 7 bases. After removal of 5 bases from V and 5 bases from J, the junction contained 16 bases not matched to a gene. The germline V gene encodes CDR1 MGHDK and CDR2 SYGVNS. This CDR3 region has 17 residues. Full variable domain (outside the CDR3, taken from reference TRBV25-1 and TRBJ2-3): EADIYQTPRYLVIGTGKKITLECSQTMGHDKMYWYQQDPGMELHLIHYSYGVNSTEKGDLSSESTVSRIRTEHFPLTLESARPSHTSQYLCASSSNQGQDLGDTQYFGPGTRLTVL.

Ten or more counts support this clonotype. The rearrangement joins TRBV6-2 or TRBV6-3 to TRBJ2-3; 8 nucleotides agree with TRBD2. Per the germline V gene, CDR1 is MNHEY and CDR2 is SVGEGT. The CDR3 spans 19 residues. The J segment lost 2 bases and the V segment lost 0 bases, leaving 13 bases of the junction unmatched. The CDR3 spells CASSYSSGSATLITDTQYF. CDR3 DNA: TGTGCCAGCAGTTACTCGAGCGGGAGTGCCACCTTGATCACAGATACGCAGTATTTT.

There are a few counts of this clonotype. The V call is TRBV28, the J call TRBJ1-2; 7 bases align to TRBD1. V was pared by 6 bases and J by 7 bases, with 11 bases of the junction left unmatched. CDR3 length equals 14 residues. Germline CDR1 and CDR2: MDHEN and SYDVKM. The CDR3 DNA reads as TGTGCCAGCAGCCTGCGCGGGACAGCATTTGGCTACACCTTC. Translated, it gives CASSLRGTAFGYTF.

The sample holds many counts of this clonotype. V is TRBV7-2 and J is TRBJ2-3; D ambiguous. Per germline, CDR1 SGHTA and CDR2 FQGNSA. V lost 1 base and J lost 4, with 6 bases in between. CDR3 size: 13 residues. The CDR3 is CASSLDRSDTQYF. DNA of the CDR3: TGTGCCAGCAGCTTAGACCGGTCAGATACGCAGTATTTT.

The CDR3: CASSVTSANTGELFF. CDR3 DNA sequence: TGTGCCAGCAGCGTAACTAGCGCGAACACCGGGGAGCTGTTTTTT. The rearrangement links TRBV9 to TRBJ2-2; 7 bases fit TRBD2. Germline lookup yields CDR1 SGDLS and CDR2 YYNGEE. This CDR3 comprises 15 residues. The V and J ends lost 1 base and 0 bases, in that order; junction bases with no gene match: 0.

The chain combines TRBV28 with TRBJ1-3; D gene uncertain. The CDR3 runs 13 residues. Germline CDR1 and CDR2: MDHEN and SYDVKM. V lost 8 bases and J 0 bases, leaving 8 bases between the germline ends. Here the CDR3 DNA reads TGTGCCAGCGAAAAGGACTCTGGAAACACCATATATTTT. Its protein product is CASEKDSGNTIYF.

This clonotype was observed many times. This chain joins TRBV28 and TRBJ2-6; D not resolved. The length of the CDR3 is 15 residues. The germline V gene encodes CDR1 MDHEN and CDR2 SYDVKM. V was pared by 1 base and J by 2 bases, with 6 bases between. CDR3 amino acids: CASSLYRPGANVLTF. CDR3 nucleotides: TGTGCCAGCAGTTTATACAGACCTGGGGCCAACGTCCTGACTTTC.

For the CDR3, the DNA is TGTGCCAGCAGCCCTGACAGGCTCAACACCTACAATGAGCAGTTCTTC. Encoded protein: CASSPDRLNTYNEQFF. This chain links TRBV13 with TRBJ2-1, with a tentative D call TRBD1 (6 bases). This CDR3 is built from 16 residues. Germline-derived CDR1 and CDR2 are PRHDT and FYEKMQ (reference sequence). Deletions cut 5 bases from V and 2 bases from J, with 16 bases between.

The gene calls are TRBV12-3 or TRBV12-4 and TRBJ2-5; D may correspond to TRBD1 or TRBD2 (6 bases each). V was shortened by 7 bases and J by 1 base, with 10 bases between the two germline ends. CDR3 size: 13 residues. The CDR3 protein is CASNRGVQETQYF. DNA of the CDR3: TGTGCCAGCAATAGGGGGGTCCAAGAGACCCAGTACTTC.

There are a few counts of this clonotype. The chain couples TRBV6-6 to TRBJ1-2; 7 nucleotides align to TRBD1. CDR3 size: 12 residues. In germline, CDR1 is MNHNY, CDR2 SVGAGI (reference sequence). The ends lost 8 bases at V and 11 bases at J; junction bases unmatched: 11. The CDR3 protein is CASGTAPSRYTF. CDR3 DNA sequence: TGTGCCAGCGGGACAGCTCCCTCTCGGTACACCTTC.

Comment on this clonotype: Germline and junction disagree at one end, which may indicate a read error. The V gene is TRBV7-8, the J gene TRBJ1-1; no definite D call. In germline, CDR1 is SGHVS, CDR2 FQNEAQ. The CDR3 spans 13 residues. Here the CDR3 reads CAGSLKRNTEAFF. CDR3 bases: TGTGCCGGCAGCTTAAAAAGGAACACTGAAGCTTTCTTT.